The 23 T cell receptor beta chains listed next were all sequenced from one sample in a study of shared clonotypes between healthy human individuals. CD8 cells regarded as naive lacked CD45RO, were positively chosen for CCR7, and omitted terminally differentiated effector memory CD45RA+ cells. TCRdb's table, derived via immunoSEQ multiplex PCR, lists solely in-frame clones and lacks some. In the table there are 2 million to 2.5 million clones, approximately 94% of which are singletons. The sequenced sample was naive CD8+ T cells sorted from blood. Every receptor here comes from a man aged 18 to 29 in good health.

The chain employs TRBV4-1 and TRBJ1-1; perhaps TRBD1 as D (5 bases). The CDR3 spans 14 residues. Trimming removed 7 bases at V and 2 bases at J, with 14 bases between. Germline V CDR1 and CDR2: MGHRA, YSYEKL. CDR3 sequence reads: CASTFRQSNTEAFF. For the CDR3, the DNA is TGCGCCAGCACCTTTAGACAGAGCAACACTGAAGCTTTCTTT.

The rearrangement uses TRBV4-1 and TRBJ1-3; the D gene is possibly TRBD1 (5 bases). This CDR3 is 16 amino acids long. Germline V gene data show CDR1 as MGHRA and CDR2 as YSYEKL. The V gene lost 0 bases and the J gene lost 4 bases, with 13 bases spanning the gap. The CDR3 DNA reads as TGCGCCAGCAGCCAAGAATCATCAGGGCTAGGAAACACCATATATTTT. Translated: CASSQESSGLGNTIYF.

This sequence joins TRBV6-5 and TRBJ2-3, with 9 bases identical to TRBD2. The V segment lost 2 bases and the J segment 2 bases; nucleotides outside the gene matches: 5. This CDR3 region has 16 residues. Germline lookup yields CDR1 MNHEY and CDR2 SVGAGI. The DNA for the CDR3 is TGTGCCAGCAGTTACCTAGCGGGGACCCTCACAGATACGCAGTATTTT. It specifies CASSYLAGTLTDTQYF.

Points on this clone: Other DNA sequences in the sample encode the same CDR3. The V call is TRBV4-3, the J call TRBJ2-7; D tentatively fits TRBD1 or TRBD2 (7 bases each). The germline V gene has CDR1 LGHNA and CDR2 YSLEER. The CDR3 runs to 14 residues. The V end was cut by 0 bases, the J end by 3 bases, with 9 bases between. The CDR3, as DNA: TGCGCCAGCAGCCAAGACAGGGGGGGCTACGAGCAGTACTTC. Its translation is CASSQDRGGYEQYF.

A single count supports this clone. The chain couples TRBV19 to TRBJ2-2; D gene unclear. Trimming removed 4 bases at V and 4 bases at J, with 13 bases between. Germline lookup yields CDR1 LNHDA and CDR2 SQIVND (reference sequence). The CDR3 totals 15 residues. CDR3 sequence reads: CASSTLVWGTGELFF. CDR3 nucleotides: TGTGCCAGTAGTACCCTCGTGTGGGGCACCGGGGAGCTGTTTTTT. Full variable domain (remainder filled in from reference TRBV19 and TRBJ2-2): DGGITQSPKYLFRKEGQNVTLSCEQNLNHDAMYWYRQDPGQGLRLIYYSQIVNDFQKGDIAEGYSVSREKKESFPLTVTSAQKNPTAFYLCASSTLVWGTGELFFGEGSRLTVL.

This clone was observed once. The chain joins TRBV27 to TRBJ2-3, with TRBD2 matching over 14 bases. CDR3 length equals 17 residues. Germline lookup yields CDR1 MNHEY and CDR2 SMNVEV (reference sequence). The trim removed 6 bases at V and 6 bases at J, leaving 11 bases unmatched. Here the CDR3 reads CASSLLTSGGADDTQYF. Here the CDR3 DNA reads TGTGCCAGCAGCCTTCTGACTAGCGGGGGGGCCGATGATACGCAGTATTTT.

The rearrangement joins TRBV19 to TRBJ1-1; unclear D gene. Trimming shortened V by 1 base and J by 0 bases, and 6 bases separated the two germline ends. Germline CDR1 reads LNHDA; CDR2 reads SQIVND (reference sequence). The CDR3 has 14 residues. The chain's CDR3 is CASSIAFMNTEAFF. CDR3 nucleotide sequence: TGTGCCAGTAGTATAGCTTTCATGAACACTGAAGCTTTCTTT.

The V gene is TRBV4-3, the J gene TRBJ2-7, with 10 bases matching TRBD2. The CDR3 contains 16 residues. Trimming cost V 0 bases and J 6 bases; bases outside gene matches: 8. Germline V gives CDR1 LGHNA, CDR2 YSLEER. The CDR3 sequence is CASSQEWASGRSEQYF. CDR3 DNA: TGCGCCAGCAGCCAAGAATGGGCTAGCGGGAGATCCGAGCAGTACTTC.

Only one count was recorded for this clone. The chain recombines TRBV5-1 with TRBJ2-1; tentatively, D is TRBD1 (6 bases). The CDR3 spans 15 residues. V lost 5 bases, J lost 8 bases, and 20 bases lay in between. CDR1 SGHRS and CDR2 YFSETQ come from the germline V gene. CDR3 sequence (DNA): TGCGCCAGCAGTCTTTCTTCAGGGGCCGTGCATGAGCAGTTCTTC. It specifies CASSLSSGAVHEQFF.

In its sample, this clone was seen once. The rearrangement joins TRBV11-2 to TRBJ2-5; 12 bases line up with TRBD2. CDR3 length: 16 amino acids. The ends lost 2 bases at V and 5 bases at J; junction bases unmatched: 6. Germline V gene lookup returns CDR1 SGHAT and CDR2 FQNNGV. In DNA form, the CDR3 reads TGTGCCAGCAGCTTACTAGCGGGGGGGTTTGTTGAGACCCAGTACTTC. The encoded protein is CASSLLAGGFVETQYF.

DNA of the CDR3: TGTGCCAGCAGCTTAGGGGGCGGTAGAGCTGAAGCTTTCTTT. Protein product: CASSLGGGRAEAFF. The chain employs TRBV7-9 and TRBJ1-1, with D possibly being TRBD1 (5 bases). The V end was cut by 1 base, the J end by 6 bases, with 12 bases between. CDR1 is SEHNR, CDR2 FQNEAQ, per germline (reference sequence). CDR3 size: 14 residues.

The V call is TRBV10-3, the J call TRBJ2-7, with 8 bases identical to TRBD2. This CDR3 region has 16 residues. Trimming cost V 2 bases and J 5 bases; bases outside gene matches: 11. Germline V gene sequence: CDR1 ENHRY, CDR2 SYGVKD. This CDR3 reads CAISEDPGGITDEQYF. The CDR3 nucleotides are TGTGCCATCAGTGAGGACCCGGGGGGGATAACGGACGAGCAGTACTTC.

The chain couples TRBV5-6 to TRBJ2-7; the match to TRBD2 covers 9 bases. Germline V CDR1 and CDR2: SGHDT, YYEEEE. The V and J ends lost 2 bases and 4 bases, in that order; junction bases with no gene match: 19. The CDR3 has 19 amino acids. In DNA form, the CDR3 reads TGTGCCAGCAGCTTTGGCGGGGGGGCCTTATTATCCCATTATTACGAGCAGTACTTC. It is translated as CASSFGGGALLSHYYEQYF.

The CDR3 DNA follows: TGTGCCAGTAGTATTGCGGCGGGCGCCCCAGCTTTCTTT. As protein: CASSIAAGAPAFF. The chain employs TRBV19 and TRBJ1-1; D unclear. The germline CDR1 and CDR2 sequences are LNHDA and SQIVND (reference sequence). The CDR3 is made up of 13 amino acids. V lost 3 bases, J lost 10 bases, and 15 bases lay in between.

The rearrangement links TRBV15 to TRBJ2-3; a possible D gene is TRBD1 (5 bases). Germline loops: CDR1 LNHNV, CDR2 YYDKDF (reference sequence). The CDR3 length is 14 residues. Trimming stripped 5 bases from V and 4 bases from J, with 13 bases between. The CDR3 here is CATSGPGQADTQYF. In DNA, the CDR3 is TGTGCCACCAGCGGCCCAGGACAAGCAGATACGCAGTATTTT.

This CDR3 reads CASSPDTEAFF. The DNA for the CDR3 is TGCGCCAGCTCCCCGGACACTGAAGCTTTCTTT. The chain combines TRBV10-2 with TRBJ1-1; D unresolved. Germline assignment: CDR1 WSHSY and CDR2 SAAADI. The CDR3 is 11 residues long. Trimming pared 8 bases from V and 3 bases from J, leaving 7 bases between.

The CDR3, as DNA: TGCGCCAGCAGTTCTAGCGGGGGAAAAGAGACCCAGTACTTC. Encoded protein: CASSSSGGKETQYF. The chain uses TRBV4-1 and TRBJ2-5; 10 nucleotides agree with TRBD2. Germline CDR1 and CDR2: MGHRA and YSYEKL. The trim removed 6 bases at V and 3 bases at J, leaving 4 bases unmatched. This CDR3 comprises 14 residues.

This clone was detected once. This sample includes further DNA sequences coding for the same CDR3. The gene calls are TRBV27 and TRBJ1-5; D uncertain. This CDR3 has 12 residues. The V end lost 5 bases, the J end lost 4 bases, and 6 bases lay between the germline ends. Germline V gene data show CDR1 as MNHEY and CDR2 as SMNVEV (reference sequence). CDR3 protein: CASSPLNQPQHF. In nucleotides, the CDR3 is TGTGCCAGCAGTCCACTGAATCAGCCCCAGCATTTT.

The chain combines TRBV19 with TRBJ2-7; no clear D gene. Trimming pared 5 bases from V and 6 bases from J, leaving 11 bases between. CDR1 is LNHDA and CDR2 is SQIVND in the germline V gene (reference sequence). The CDR3 length is 12 residues. CDR3 residues: CASSPSASEQYF. The DNA for the CDR3 is TGTGCCAGTAGTCCCTCGGCCTCCGAGCAGTACTTC.

Turning to this clone: Germline is not matched at one junction end, which may reflect a read error. V is TRBV2 and J is TRBJ2-1, with D possibly being TRBD1 or TRBD2 (5 bases each). CDR1 and CDR2 (germline): SNHLY, FYNNEI. The CDR3 is made up of 11 amino acids. In DNA, the CDR3 is TGTGCCAGCAGCAGGGAGCCATCCATTATCTTC. Its protein product is CASSREPSIIF.

To note about this clone: Distinct nucleotide sequences in the sample also encode this CDR3. DNA of the CDR3: TGCAGCGTGGAAACCGGGACAGCGTACGAGCAGTACTTC. This codes for CSVETGTAYEQYF. The J gene is TRBJ2-7, the V gene TRBV29-1, with 7 positions matching TRBD1. J gave up 4 bases and V 6 bases, and 9 bases lay outside the gene matches. The CDR3 has 13 residues. Germline loops: CDR1 SQVTM, CDR2 ANQGSEA.

The rearrangement joins TRBV4-1 to TRBJ1-6, with 8 nucleotides matching TRBD1. Germline V gene data show CDR1 as MGHRA and CDR2 as YSYEKL. This CDR3 is 17 amino acids long. V trimming: 5 bases; J trimming: 2 bases; junction bases outside the gene matches: 8. The CDR3 DNA reads TGCGCCAGCAGCTTGGACAGGGTGGGCACCTATAATTCACCCCTCCACTTT. Encoded protein: CASSLDRVGTYNSPLHF.

The V and J genes are TRBV4-1 and TRBJ2-5; TRBD2 aligns across 10 bases. The CDR3 spans 15 residues. V was pared by 1 base and J by 5 bases, with 4 bases of the junction left unmatched. Germline V gives CDR1 MGHRA, CDR2 YSYEKL. CDR3 nucleotides: TGCGCCAGCAGCCAAGTACTAGCGGGGTTTGAGACCCAGTACTTC. It encodes CASSQVLAGFETQYF.